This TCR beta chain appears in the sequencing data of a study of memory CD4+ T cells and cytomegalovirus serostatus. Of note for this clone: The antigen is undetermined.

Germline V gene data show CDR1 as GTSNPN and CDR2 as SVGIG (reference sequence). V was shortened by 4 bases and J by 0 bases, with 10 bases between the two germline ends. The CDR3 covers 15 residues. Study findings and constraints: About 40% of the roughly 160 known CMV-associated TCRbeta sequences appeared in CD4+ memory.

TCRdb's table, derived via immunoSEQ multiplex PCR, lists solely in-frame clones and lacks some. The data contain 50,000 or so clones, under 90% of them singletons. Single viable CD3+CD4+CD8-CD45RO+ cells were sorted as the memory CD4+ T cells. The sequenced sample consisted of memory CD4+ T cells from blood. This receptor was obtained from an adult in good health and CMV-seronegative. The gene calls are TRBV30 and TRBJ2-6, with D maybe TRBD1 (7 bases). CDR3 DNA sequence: TGTGCCTGGACCCAGGGGGGCTCTGGGGCCAACGTCCTGACTTTC. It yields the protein CAWTQGGSGANVLTF.